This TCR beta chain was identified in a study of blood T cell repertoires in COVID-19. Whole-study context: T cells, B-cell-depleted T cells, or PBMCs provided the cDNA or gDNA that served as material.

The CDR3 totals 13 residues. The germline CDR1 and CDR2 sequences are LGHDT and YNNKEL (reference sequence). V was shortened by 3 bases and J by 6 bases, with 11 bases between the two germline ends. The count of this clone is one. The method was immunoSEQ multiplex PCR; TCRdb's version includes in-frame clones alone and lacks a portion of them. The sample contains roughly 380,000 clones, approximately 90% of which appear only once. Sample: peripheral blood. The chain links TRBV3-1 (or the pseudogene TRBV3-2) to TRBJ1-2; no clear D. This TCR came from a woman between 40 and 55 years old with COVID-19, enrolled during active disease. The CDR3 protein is CASSHSLTHGYTF. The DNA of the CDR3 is TGTGCCAGCAGCCACAGTCTTACCCATGGCTACACCTTC.